These T cell receptor beta chains were read from a single sample in a study of blood T cells in healthy people across ages. TCRdb independently ran MiXCR on the 5' RACE reads; one entry per CDR3 protein. This table has more than 900,000 distinct CDR3 sequences, 20% to 25% appearing once. This same sample was also taken into another study, of T cells of mothers and their children.

Sequenced input: blood. The receptors were gathered from a girl aged 2-10 years in good health. Each CDR3 is given with its conserved first and last residue. Fields, in order: D gene, clone size, V gene, J gene, CDR3 DNA, CDR3 protein. The D gene is left open where the match is weak. A row's size may be missing; if present it is once, few, many or a size class.

d_call: TRBD1; clone_size: .; v_call: TRBV6-2/TRBV6-3; j_call: TRBJ2-7; cdr3_nt: TGTGCCAGCAGTCATGACAGGGGGTCCTCCTACGAGCAGTACTTC; cdr3_aa: CASSHDRGSSYEQYF
d_call: .; clone_size: few; v_call: TRBV6-2/TRBV6-3; j_call: TRBJ2-1; cdr3_nt: TGTGCCAGCAGTATCTCCTTTGGCGGGGAGCAGTTCTTC; cdr3_aa: CASSISFGGEQFF
d_call: .; clone_size: .; v_call: TRBV15; j_call: TRBJ1-1; cdr3_nt: TGTGCCACCAGCAGAGTTGGAGGCGGAGCTTTCTTT; cdr3_aa: CATSRVGGGAFF
d_call: TRBD2; clone_size: few; v_call: TRBV7-2; j_call: TRBJ2-5; cdr3_nt: TGTGCCAGCAGCAAGGACATCGGACTAGCGGGAGAGACCCAGTACTTC; cdr3_aa: CASSKDIGLAGETQYF
d_call: .; clone_size: few; v_call: TRBV29-1; j_call: TRBJ2-3; cdr3_nt: TGCAGCGCTGACCGGGCCACCGGTGGCACAGATACGCAGTATTTT; cdr3_aa: CSADRATGGTDTQYF
d_call: .; clone_size: few; v_call: TRBV25-1; j_call: TRBJ1-2; cdr3_nt: TGTGCCAGCAGTGATTGGACTAACTATGGCTACACCTTC; cdr3_aa: CASSDWTNYGYTF
d_call: TRBD2; clone_size: .; v_call: TRBV14; j_call: TRBJ2-5; cdr3_nt: TGTGCCAGCGCCTCTCTAGCGGGCCTCCAAGAGACCCAGTACTTC; cdr3_aa: CASASLAGLQETQYF
d_call: TRBD2; clone_size: few; v_call: TRBV5-1; j_call: TRBJ2-7; cdr3_nt: TGCGCCAGCCTGAGCTCCGGGACTAGCAAGCAGTACTTC; cdr3_aa: CASLSSGTSKQYF
d_call: .; clone_size: .; v_call: TRBV28; j_call: TRBJ2-7; cdr3_nt: TGTGCCACCTCGGGACGTCTCGTGTCCGAGCAGTACTTC; cdr3_aa: CATSGRLVSEQYF
d_call: TRBD2; clone_size: .; v_call: TRBV29-1; j_call: TRBJ2-7; cdr3_nt: TGCAGCGTCCACACTCTAGCGGGAGAAGGCTACGAGCAGTACTTC; cdr3_aa: CSVHTLAGEGYEQYF
d_call: .; clone_size: few; v_call: TRBV2; j_call: TRBJ2-7; cdr3_nt: TGTGCCAGCAGTGAAATCGGGGGCGAGCAGTACTTC; cdr3_aa: CASSEIGGEQYF
d_call: .; clone_size: few; v_call: TRBV6-2/TRBV6-3; j_call: TRBJ1-1; cdr3_nt: TGTGCCAGCAGCTCCGGGGGCTGGACTGAAGCTTTCTTT; cdr3_aa: CASSSGGWTEAFF
d_call: .; clone_size: few; v_call: TRBV29-1; j_call: TRBJ2-1; cdr3_nt: TGCAGCGTTTTCGGGGGCGCCTACAATGAGCAGTTCTTC; cdr3_aa: CSVFGGAYNEQFF
d_call: .; clone_size: .; v_call: TRBV12-3/TRBV12-4; j_call: TRBJ1-5; cdr3_nt: TGTGCCAGCAGTTTACCTATAGGTGGTCAGCCCCAGCATTTT; cdr3_aa: CASSLPIGGQPQHF
d_call: TRBD2; clone_size: .; v_call: TRBV29-1; j_call: TRBJ2-1; cdr3_nt: TGCAGCGTTGAGGGGCTAGCGGAGCTTAATGAGCAGTTCTTC; cdr3_aa: CSVEGLAELNEQFF
d_call: .; clone_size: .; v_call: TRBV14; j_call: TRBJ2-7; cdr3_nt: TGTGCCAGCAGCCAACCGCCTAGAGCCTACGAGCAGTACTTC; cdr3_aa: CASSQPPRAYEQYF
d_call: .; clone_size: .; v_call: TRBV20-1; j_call: TRBJ2-5; cdr3_nt: TGCAGTGCTAGACACACAGGGAAGGAAGAGACCCAGTACTTC; cdr3_aa: CSARHTGKEETQYF
d_call: .; clone_size: many; v_call: TRBV18; j_call: TRBJ2-5; cdr3_nt: TGTGCCAGCAGTCCCACGCAAGAGACCCAGTACTTC; cdr3_aa: CASSPTQETQYF
d_call: .; clone_size: .; v_call: TRBV29-1; j_call: TRBJ2-7; cdr3_nt: TGCAGCGCTCTTAGTAGCTACGAGCAGTACTTC; cdr3_aa: CSALSSYEQYF
d_call: .; clone_size: .; v_call: TRBV7-9; j_call: TRBJ1-2; cdr3_nt: TGTGCCAGCAGCTTAGACAGGCAGGATGGCTACACCTTC; cdr3_aa: CASSLDRQDGYTF
d_call: .; clone_size: .; v_call: TRBV4-3; j_call: TRBJ2-7; cdr3_nt: TGCGCCAGCAGCCCCTGGACGGAGACGCTTTACGAGCAGTACTTC; cdr3_aa: CASSPWTETLYEQYF
d_call: .; clone_size: .; v_call: TRBV29-1; j_call: TRBJ2-6; cdr3_nt: TGCAGCGTTGGGACAACCGAATCTGGGGCCAACGTCCTGACTTTC; cdr3_aa: CSVGTTESGANVLTF
d_call: .; clone_size: few; v_call: TRBV20-1; j_call: TRBJ1-2; cdr3_nt: TGCAGTGCTGTATCATCCGATAACTATGGCTACACCTTC; cdr3_aa: CSAVSSDNYGYTF
d_call: TRBD1; clone_size: few; v_call: TRBV28; j_call: TRBJ2-5; cdr3_nt: TGTGCCAGCAGTTCATCTTCACTCGGGACAGGGCAAGAGACCCAGTACTTC; cdr3_aa: CASSSSSLGTGQETQYF
d_call: .; clone_size: .; v_call: TRBV7-6; j_call: TRBJ1-6; cdr3_nt: TGTGCCAGCAGCTCGTCTAGGAATTCACCCCTCCACTTT; cdr3_aa: CASSSSRNSPLHF
d_call: .; clone_size: few; v_call: TRBV20-1; j_call: TRBJ2-1; cdr3_nt: TGCAGTGCTGCCCCTAGTTTCGCGGGGCTCTTGGATTCCTACAATGAGCAGTTCTTC; cdr3_aa: CSAAPSFAGLLDSYNEQFF